This paragraph covers one T cell receptor (beta chain) sequence. The data belong to a study of patients and donors after allogeneic stem cell transplantation. TCRdb analysed the RT-PCR reads with MiXCR anew, one entry per CDR3 protein. The sample yields about a million distinct CDR3 sequences, roughly 18% seen once. The sequenced sample consisted of blood, either unsorted or a sorted T cell fraction (not recorded which). The TCR comes from a human donor who was either an allogeneic HSCT recipient or a stem cell or donor lymphocyte infusion donor (not recorded which). It is not recorded whose cells these are; they may come from a transplant donor.

The CDR3 nucleotides read TGCGCCAGCAGCCAGAGCCGGGCTGTTTACGAGCAGTACTTC. It yields the protein CASSQSRAVYEQYF. The rearrangement joins TRBV4-1 to TRBJ2-7; D is unresolved. V lost 3 bases and J 4 bases, leaving 13 bases between the germline ends. This CDR3 contains 14 residues. Germline CDR1 is MGHRA and CDR2 is YSYEKL.